This TCR beta chain was recorded in a study of identical twins (dated by TCRdb to about 2016). Study-wide context: To test whether fetal clonotypes persist, this study deep-sequenced TCR alpha and beta repertoires from monozygotic twins, from unrelated adults of various ages, and from cord blood. Replicate twin experiments were performed at different times using different library preparation protocols to rule out contamination.

Its CDR3 holds 15 amino acids, cysteine through phenylalanine. Only the CDR3 region is kept as DNA, spanning 45 bases read in frame from base 1. V was cut back by 0 bases and J by 2 bases, leaving a gap of 9 bases between them. As encoded in the germline V gene, CDR1 is MGHRA while CDR2 is YSYEKL. Every donor was a healthy Caucasian. The twin cohort consisted of three pairs of female monozygotic twins, all aged about 18 to 29 years. Using Miltenyi CD45RO+ enrichment and human naive T-cell isolation kits, memory (CD45RO+) and naive T cells were isolated from PBMC. Points the paper makes about the study in general: Zero-insertion analyses could be partly confounded by invariant T cells such as MAIT and iNKT, though diverse VJ usage argued against such confounding for most clonotypes. Because the same donors could not be followed over many years, conclusions were based on cross-sectional statistical analysis. Compared with coincidental sharing between unrelated individuals, an excess of low generation-probability sequences was observed among out-of-frame TCR alpha sequences shared between twins. A weaker excess of twin sharing was found in beta out-of-frame sequences because the signal-to-noise ratio was lowered by fewer shared sequences. Abundant cord blood beta clonotypes carried fewer insertions; young adult naive repertoires showed a weaker similar trend, while memory repertoires showed none. In monozygotic twins, recombination models systematically underestimated out-of-frame TCR alpha sharing, but the models matched the sharing seen between unrelated individuals.

Library construction relied on 5' RACE. The sequencing machine was an Illumina HiSeq 2000. A universal primer binding site was introduced by template switching, and a unique molecular identifier was present in the final cDNA, enabling accurate counting of TCR cDNA molecules. Specific primers in the conserved constant-segment region were used to synthesize first-strand cDNA for the TCR alpha and beta chains. To control for contamination, each cDNA library was double barcoded with a SMART-Mk sample barcode plus Illumina barcodes. TruSeq adapter sequences along with Illumina sample barcodes were introduced in two successive PCR steps. Sequencing of the TCR alpha and beta cDNA libraries was done on the Illumina HiSeq platform using custom primers. On the study's bioinformatics: MiGEC was used to process raw reads and extract unique molecular identifiers, and MiXCR was used to find CDR3 positions. For each individual, recombination models were inferred using an EM algorithm with the repgenHMM and IGoR tools. The tcR package in R was used for shared clonotype analysis, with sharing normalized by the product of cloneset sizes. To study raw recombination without the effects of thymic and clonal selection, out-of-frame nonproductive sequences were analyzed. Using fastp at Q25 and MiXCR, TCRdb reprocessed the public reads and kept productive beta chains. Rows merge per CDR3 protein into single entries with the most common DNA and genes. TCRdb assigned the V and J calls; the authors' analysis was not used. This sample has some 250,000 distinct CDR3 sequences in its table, and 12% of those were observed once. The ten largest account for 4% of the sample.

This clonotype was detected many times. The antigen it binds to is not known. There are no base qualities to consult, and no much larger clone falls within one base. These data also featured in a second study, about yellow fever vaccine responses in identical twins. The second publication reports: The T cell response to vaccination in identical twins was reported by the authors to appear partly convergent and partly personalized. The study precisely tracked vaccine-responding T cell clones in identical twins.

The chain was built from TRBV4-1 and TRBJ2-3; the D gene remains uncertain. Input material: memory (CD45RO+) T cells sorted from blood. According to the study, the label for this sample's cell subset or site signals: CD45RO+ enriched T cells. The TCR originated in a woman aged 18-30 years in good health. The nucleotide sequence is TGCGCCAGCAGCCAAGACGCGGCCCTCACAGATACGCAGTATTTT. Its translation is CASSQDAALTDTQYF.